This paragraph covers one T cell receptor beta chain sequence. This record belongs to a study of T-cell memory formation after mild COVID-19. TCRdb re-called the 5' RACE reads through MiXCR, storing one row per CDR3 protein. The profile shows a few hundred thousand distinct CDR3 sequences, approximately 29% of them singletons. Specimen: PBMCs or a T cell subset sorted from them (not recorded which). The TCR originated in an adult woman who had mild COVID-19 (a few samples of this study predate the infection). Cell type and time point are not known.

The CDR3 loop is CASSPANSNQPQHF. In DNA, the CDR3 is TGTGCCAGCTCGCCCGCGAACAGCAATCAGCCCCAGCATTTT. The rearrangement links TRBV18 to TRBJ1-5; no reliable D call. V was pared by 6 bases and J by 1 base, with 10 bases between. Germline V gene sequence: CDR1 KGHSH, CDR2 LQKENI. The CDR3 runs to 14 residues.